This TCR beta chain is from a study of T cell repertoires in cytomegalovirus infection. The wider study: It was the public TCR beta signatures that indicated both CMV infection and matching HLA type.

This clonotype was counted between two and nine times. Its antigen is not identified. TCRdb independently ran MiXCR on the reads; one entry per CDR3 protein. The table has approximately 180,000 distinct CDR3 sequences, about a tenth seen once; the top ten hold about 4.6%. Study-wide results and caveats: HLA-C-restricted CMV clonotypes gave the most frequent clonotype in two of eight donors. Carriers of CMV plus the relevant HLA were identified by cumulative public TCR beta family frequency.

The TCR was taken from a human donor in good health (CMV status not recorded). Some clones in this sample may be carry-over from other donors' samples. Sequencing used PBMCs.

This CDR3 is CASSQERDGGYTF. The CDR3 nucleotides read TGCGCCAGCAGCCAAGAAAGGGACGGGGGCTACACCTTC. The chain links TRBV4-3 to TRBJ1-2; D is perhaps TRBD1 (5 bases). CDR1 LGHNA and CDR2 YSLEER come from the germline V gene. There are 13 residues in the CDR3. The V end was cut by 0 bases, the J end by 8 bases, with 10 bases between.